Listed below are T cell receptor beta chains from one sample, sequenced in a study of T cells in localized non-small cell lung cancer. Data came from immunoSEQ multiplex PCR; TCRdb stores just in-frame clones and leaves some out. The table has 9,500 to 11,000 clones, 75% to 85% seen once; the top ten hold 20%. The sequenced sample was peripheral blood mononuclear cells, obtained before any cancer treatment. These receptors were collected from a female donor older than 55 with stage II lung adenocarcinoma. The CDR3 runs from the conserved cysteine through the conserved F or W. The order of the fields is J gene, V gene, CDR3 protein.

j_call: TRBJ2-7; v_call: TRBV20-1; cdr3_aa: CSALENEQYF
j_call: TRBJ2-1; v_call: TRBV5-1; cdr3_aa: CASSFEVRNEQFF
j_call: TRBJ1-5; v_call: TRBV6-1; cdr3_aa: CASSEAGNQPQHF
j_call: TRBJ2-1; v_call: TRBV10-3; cdr3_aa: CAISESTQIAKQFF
j_call: TRBJ1-5; v_call: TRBV10-3; cdr3_aa: CAISPGQVSNQPQHF
j_call: TRBJ1-5; v_call: TRBV28; cdr3_aa: CASRSNQPQHF
j_call: TRBJ2-1; v_call: TRBV9; cdr3_aa: CASSVRSSSYNEQFF
j_call: TRBJ2-7; v_call: TRBV2; cdr3_aa: CASSGYLGYEQYF
j_call: TRBJ1-5; v_call: TRBV18; cdr3_aa: CASSPERDLAQHF
j_call: TRBJ2-5; v_call: TRBV30; cdr3_aa: CAWSGGTGFGTQYF
j_call: TRBJ2-5; v_call: TRBV29-1; cdr3_aa: CSVDRGQETQYF
j_call: TRBJ1-5; v_call: TRBV19; cdr3_aa: CASSIGREIYSNQPQHF
j_call: TRBJ2-2; v_call: TRBV11-3; cdr3_aa: CASSLGVGDTGELFF
j_call: TRBJ1-1; v_call: TRBV4-3; cdr3_aa: CASSQDLNTEAFF
j_call: TRBJ1-1; v_call: TRBV7-3; cdr3_aa: CASSTRDGDPREAFF
j_call: TRBJ2-7; v_call: TRBV15; cdr3_aa: CATSTETSGRNEQYF
j_call: TRBJ2-7; v_call: TRBV5-1; cdr3_aa: CASSWGTSIRYEQYF
j_call: TRBJ1-3; v_call: TRBV5-1; cdr3_aa: CASSLGGTLEYTIYF
j_call: TRBJ1-6; v_call: TRBV6-1; cdr3_aa: CASSVRNFYNSPLHF
j_call: TRBJ1-4; v_call: TRBV4-3; cdr3_aa: CASSQVEQGNEKLFF
j_call: TRBJ2-5; v_call: TRBV10-3; cdr3_aa: CAISSRQGQETQYF
j_call: TRBJ2-7; v_call: TRBV5-4; cdr3_aa: CASSPGQGPYEQYF
j_call: TRBJ1-2; v_call: TRBV2; cdr3_aa: CASSQAPGDDGYTF
j_call: TRBJ2-7; v_call: TRBV6-1; cdr3_aa: CASCCRATSTYEQYF
j_call: TRBJ1-5; v_call: TRBV7-2; cdr3_aa: CASTTTGSNQPQHF
j_call: TRBJ1-4; v_call: TRBV7-2; cdr3_aa: CASSSSGGTNEKLFF
j_call: TRBJ2-6; v_call: TRBV30; cdr3_aa: CAWYRGRMSSGANVLTF